These 2 T cell receptor beta chains were sequenced from one sample in a study of blood T cells in healthy people across ages. Primers used in a second PCR of about 6 to 11 cycles were a sample-barcoded 5' primer and a J-beta primer mix. TCRdb reanalysed the 5' RACE reads using MiXCR and keeps one entry per CDR3 protein. The sample records more than 800,000 distinct CDR3 sequences, 25% to 30% being singletons. Sequenced: blood. The receptors were gathered from a woman older than 75 in good health.

This clonotype was detected ten times or more. The rearrangement links TRBV12-3 or TRBV12-4 to TRBJ1-2, with D perhaps matching TRBD1 (6 bases). The CDR3 sequence is 15 residues long. The germline V and J ends were trimmed by 5 bases and 0 bases, with 13 bases remaining between them. The chain's CDR3 is CASSQQGLANYGYTF. The CDR3 nucleotides read TGTGCCAGCAGTCAACAGGGATTAGCTAACTATGGCTACACCTTC.

The chain joins TRBV7-8 to TRBJ2-3; TRBD2 matches 7 bases. This CDR3 contains 16 residues. Germline V gives CDR1 SGHVS, CDR2 FQNEAQ. The V gene end was trimmed by 1 base and the J gene end by 1 base; junction bases not matched to a gene: 5. CDR3 in amino acids: CASSLVQAGGTDTQYF. For the CDR3, the DNA is TGTGCCAGCAGCTTAGTGCAGGCGGGGGGCACAGATACGCAGTATTTT.